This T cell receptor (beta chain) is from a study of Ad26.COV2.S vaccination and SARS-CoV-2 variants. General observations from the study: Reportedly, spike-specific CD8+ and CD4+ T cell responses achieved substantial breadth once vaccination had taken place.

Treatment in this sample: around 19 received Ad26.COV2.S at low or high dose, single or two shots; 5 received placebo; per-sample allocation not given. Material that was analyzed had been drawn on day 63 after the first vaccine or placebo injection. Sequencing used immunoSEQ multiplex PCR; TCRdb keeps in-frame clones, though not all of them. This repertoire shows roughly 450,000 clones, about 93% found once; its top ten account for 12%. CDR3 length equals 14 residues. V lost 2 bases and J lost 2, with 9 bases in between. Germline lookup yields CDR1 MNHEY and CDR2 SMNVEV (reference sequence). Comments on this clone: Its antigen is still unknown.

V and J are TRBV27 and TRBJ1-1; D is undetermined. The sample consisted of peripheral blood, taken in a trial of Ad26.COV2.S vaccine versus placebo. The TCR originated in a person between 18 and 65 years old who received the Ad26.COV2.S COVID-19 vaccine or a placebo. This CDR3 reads CASSLKGTNTEAFF. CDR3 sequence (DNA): TGTGCCAGCAGTTTAAAGGGAACCAACACTGAAGCTTTCTTT.